Listed here are 9 T cell receptor beta chains from one sample, sequenced in a study of CD8+ T cells in alopecia areata. The sequencing template was cDNA reverse transcribed from extracted RNA. The repertoire was sequenced with immunoSEQ multiplex PCR; TCRdb's copy has only in-frame clones and lacks some. The data show hundreds of thousands of clones, roughly two thirds seen once. This specimen consisted of CD4+ T cells sorted from blood, obtained at week 0. These receptors were taken from a human donor with alopecia areata.

The rearrangement uses TRBV7-2 and TRBJ2-3; tentatively, D is TRBD1 (6 bases). CDR1 and CDR2 from the germline V gene are SGHTA and FQGNSA. The CDR3 extends over 15 amino acids. V shed 3 bases and J shed 0 bases, with 10 bases lying between them. The CDR3 DNA reads TGTGCCAGCAGCTTCGCTGGACAGAGCACAGATACGCAGTATTTT. It yields the protein CASSFAGQSTDTQYF.

This chain connects TRBV5-1 to TRBJ2-1; D might be TRBD2 (6 bases). This CDR3 comprises 14 residues. Trimming shortened V by 0 bases and J by 12 bases, and 16 bases separated the two germline ends. Germline CDR1 SGHRS, CDR2 YFSETQ. The CDR3 spells CASSLDGTGGGQFF. The CDR3 DNA is TGCGCCAGCAGCTTGGATGGGACCGGGGGTGGGCAGTTCTTC. Based on the CDR3 plus reference TRBV5-1 and TRBJ2-1, the full variable domain is KAGVTQTPRYLIKTRGQQVTLSCSPISGHRSVSWYQQTPGQGLQFLFEYFSETQRNKGNFPGRFSGRQFSNSRSEMNVSTLELGDSALYLCASSLDGTGGGQFFGPGTRLTVL.

In the case of this clone: This sample also contains other DNA sequences that code for the same CDR3. The chain joins TRBV20-1 to TRBJ2-5; D is unresolved. With 1 base removed from V and 2 bases from J, the gap between germline ends came to 2 bases. The CDR3 sequence is 11 residues long. The V gene's germline CDR1 is DFQATT and CDR2 SNEGSKA (reference sequence). Here the CDR3 reads CSARGQETQYF. As DNA, the CDR3 is TGCAGTGCTAGAGGGCAAGAGACCCAGTACTTC.

The V gene is TRBV18, the J gene TRBJ2-7; D uncertain. V was cut by 6 bases and J by 2 bases, with 11 bases left in between. Germline V gene data show CDR1 as KGHSH and CDR2 as LQKENI. This CDR3 is built from 13 residues. This chain's CDR3 is CASSQDQTYEQYF. CDR3 DNA sequence: TGTGCCAGCTCCCAGGACCAAACCTACGAGCAGTACTTC.

CDR3 bases: TGCAGTGCTGCGGGGTTCGCTGAAGCTTTCTTT. Translation: CSAAGFAEAFF. The rearrangement uses TRBV20-1 and TRBJ1-1; D gene uncertain. CDR1 and CDR2 from the germline V gene are DFQATT and SNEGSKA (reference sequence). Trimming left V 5 bases short and J 6 bases short, with 10 bases between. The CDR3 runs 11 residues.

V and J are TRBV29-1 and TRBJ1-2; no clear D gene. This CDR3 has 12 residues. The ends were cut back, 4 bases at V and 4 bases at J, with 10 bases in the middle. The germline gives CDR1 SQVTM, CDR2 ANQGSEA. CDR3 protein: CSVGFASYGYTF. The CDR3 DNA reads as TGCAGCGTTGGGTTTGCATCCTATGGCTACACCTTC.

The chain links TRBV5-1 to TRBJ2-5; weak D call: TRBD2 (5 bases). CDR3 length: 14 residues. The ends were cut back, 5 bases at V and 0 bases at J, with 11 bases in the middle. The V gene's germline CDR1 is SGHRS and CDR2 YFSETQ. Here the CDR3 DNA reads TGCGCCAGCAGGTCCGGAGGTTACCAAGAGACCCAGTACTTC. This encodes CASRSGGYQETQYF.

V and J are TRBV7-9 and TRBJ1-1; D is undetermined. Germline V gene sequence: CDR1 SEHNR, CDR2 FQNEAQ (reference sequence). Between the trimmed V and J ends, which lost 6 bases and 8 bases, there was a span of 10 bases. The CDR3 sequence is 11 residues long. CDR3 amino acids: CASSYTTEAFF. The CDR3 nucleotides read TGTGCCAGCAGTTACACTACGGAAGCTTTCTTT.

Only a few counts were recorded for this clone. The chain has TRBV4-1 and TRBJ1-1, with a tentative D call TRBD1 (5 bases). CDR3 length: 14 residues. CDR1 MGHRA and CDR2 YSYEKL come from the germline V gene. The ends were cut back, 1 base at V and 1 base at J, with 7 bases in the middle. In DNA, the CDR3 is TGCGCCAGCAGCCAAGTGAGGGGGAACACTGAAGCTTTCTTT. Translated: CASSQVRGNTEAFF.